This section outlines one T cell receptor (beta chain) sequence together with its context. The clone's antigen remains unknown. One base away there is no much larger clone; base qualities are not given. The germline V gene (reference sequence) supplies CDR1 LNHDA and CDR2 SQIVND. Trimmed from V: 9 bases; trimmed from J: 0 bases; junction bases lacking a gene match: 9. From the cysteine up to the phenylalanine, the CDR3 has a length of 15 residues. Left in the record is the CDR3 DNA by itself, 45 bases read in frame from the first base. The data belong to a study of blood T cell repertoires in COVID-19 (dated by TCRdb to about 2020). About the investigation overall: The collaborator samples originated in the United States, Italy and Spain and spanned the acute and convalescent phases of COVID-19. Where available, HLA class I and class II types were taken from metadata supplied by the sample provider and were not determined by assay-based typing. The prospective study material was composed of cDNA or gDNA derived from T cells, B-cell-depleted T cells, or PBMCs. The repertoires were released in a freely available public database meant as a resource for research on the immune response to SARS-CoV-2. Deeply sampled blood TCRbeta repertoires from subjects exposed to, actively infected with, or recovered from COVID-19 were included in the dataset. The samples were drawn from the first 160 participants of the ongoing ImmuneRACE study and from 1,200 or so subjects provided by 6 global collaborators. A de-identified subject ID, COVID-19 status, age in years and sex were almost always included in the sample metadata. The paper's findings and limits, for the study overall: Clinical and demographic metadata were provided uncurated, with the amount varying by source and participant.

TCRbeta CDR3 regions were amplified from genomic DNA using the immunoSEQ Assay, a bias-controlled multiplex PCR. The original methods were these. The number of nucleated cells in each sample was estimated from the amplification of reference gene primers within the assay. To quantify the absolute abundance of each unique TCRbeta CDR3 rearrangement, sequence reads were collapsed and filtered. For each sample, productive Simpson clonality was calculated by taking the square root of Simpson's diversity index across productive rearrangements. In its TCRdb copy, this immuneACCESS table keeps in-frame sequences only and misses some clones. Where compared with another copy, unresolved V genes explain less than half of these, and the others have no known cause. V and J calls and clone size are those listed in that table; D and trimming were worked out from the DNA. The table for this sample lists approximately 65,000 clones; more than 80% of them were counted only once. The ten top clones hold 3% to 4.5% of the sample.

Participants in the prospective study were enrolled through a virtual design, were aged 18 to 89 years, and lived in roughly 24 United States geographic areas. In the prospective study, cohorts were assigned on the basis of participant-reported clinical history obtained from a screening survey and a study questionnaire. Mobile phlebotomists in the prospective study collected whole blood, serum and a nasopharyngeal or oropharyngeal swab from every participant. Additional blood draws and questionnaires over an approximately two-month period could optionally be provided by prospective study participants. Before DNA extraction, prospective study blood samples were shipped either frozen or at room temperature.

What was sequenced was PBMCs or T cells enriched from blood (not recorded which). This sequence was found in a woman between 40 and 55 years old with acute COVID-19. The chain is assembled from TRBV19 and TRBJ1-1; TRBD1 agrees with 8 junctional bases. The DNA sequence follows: TGTGCCAGCATGACAGGGGACTCGGTGAACACTGAAGCTTTCTTT. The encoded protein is CASMTGDSVNTEAFF.